This TCR beta chain was sequenced during a study of T cell responses to AZD1222 COVID-19 vaccine. This table comes from immunoSEQ multiplex PCR, and its TCRdb copy is limited to in-frame clones, with some not included. The table shows under 130,000 clones, with around 89% occurring only once. Unmatched junction bases numbered 6, after V lost 5 bases and J lost 5 bases. In germline, CDR1 is LNHDA, CDR2 SQIVND (reference sequence). The CDR3 sequence is 14 residues long. The starting material was peripheral blood, obtained on day 0 of AZD1222 vaccination. This receptor was taken from an adult in good health. This chain uses TRBV19 with TRBJ1-5, with 7 nucleotides matching TRBD1. The CDR3 sequence: CASSVRQGHQPQHF. The CDR3 DNA sequence: TGTGCCAGTAGTGTCCGACAGGGCCATCAGCCCCAGCATTTT. The variable domain in full, with the rest retrieved from reference TRBV19 and TRBJ1-5, is DGGITQSPKYLFRKEGQNVTLSCEQNLNHDAMYWYRQDPGQGLRLIYYSQIVNDFQKGDIAEGYSVSREKKESFPLTVTSAQKNPTAFYLCASSVRQGHQPQHFGDGTRLSIL.